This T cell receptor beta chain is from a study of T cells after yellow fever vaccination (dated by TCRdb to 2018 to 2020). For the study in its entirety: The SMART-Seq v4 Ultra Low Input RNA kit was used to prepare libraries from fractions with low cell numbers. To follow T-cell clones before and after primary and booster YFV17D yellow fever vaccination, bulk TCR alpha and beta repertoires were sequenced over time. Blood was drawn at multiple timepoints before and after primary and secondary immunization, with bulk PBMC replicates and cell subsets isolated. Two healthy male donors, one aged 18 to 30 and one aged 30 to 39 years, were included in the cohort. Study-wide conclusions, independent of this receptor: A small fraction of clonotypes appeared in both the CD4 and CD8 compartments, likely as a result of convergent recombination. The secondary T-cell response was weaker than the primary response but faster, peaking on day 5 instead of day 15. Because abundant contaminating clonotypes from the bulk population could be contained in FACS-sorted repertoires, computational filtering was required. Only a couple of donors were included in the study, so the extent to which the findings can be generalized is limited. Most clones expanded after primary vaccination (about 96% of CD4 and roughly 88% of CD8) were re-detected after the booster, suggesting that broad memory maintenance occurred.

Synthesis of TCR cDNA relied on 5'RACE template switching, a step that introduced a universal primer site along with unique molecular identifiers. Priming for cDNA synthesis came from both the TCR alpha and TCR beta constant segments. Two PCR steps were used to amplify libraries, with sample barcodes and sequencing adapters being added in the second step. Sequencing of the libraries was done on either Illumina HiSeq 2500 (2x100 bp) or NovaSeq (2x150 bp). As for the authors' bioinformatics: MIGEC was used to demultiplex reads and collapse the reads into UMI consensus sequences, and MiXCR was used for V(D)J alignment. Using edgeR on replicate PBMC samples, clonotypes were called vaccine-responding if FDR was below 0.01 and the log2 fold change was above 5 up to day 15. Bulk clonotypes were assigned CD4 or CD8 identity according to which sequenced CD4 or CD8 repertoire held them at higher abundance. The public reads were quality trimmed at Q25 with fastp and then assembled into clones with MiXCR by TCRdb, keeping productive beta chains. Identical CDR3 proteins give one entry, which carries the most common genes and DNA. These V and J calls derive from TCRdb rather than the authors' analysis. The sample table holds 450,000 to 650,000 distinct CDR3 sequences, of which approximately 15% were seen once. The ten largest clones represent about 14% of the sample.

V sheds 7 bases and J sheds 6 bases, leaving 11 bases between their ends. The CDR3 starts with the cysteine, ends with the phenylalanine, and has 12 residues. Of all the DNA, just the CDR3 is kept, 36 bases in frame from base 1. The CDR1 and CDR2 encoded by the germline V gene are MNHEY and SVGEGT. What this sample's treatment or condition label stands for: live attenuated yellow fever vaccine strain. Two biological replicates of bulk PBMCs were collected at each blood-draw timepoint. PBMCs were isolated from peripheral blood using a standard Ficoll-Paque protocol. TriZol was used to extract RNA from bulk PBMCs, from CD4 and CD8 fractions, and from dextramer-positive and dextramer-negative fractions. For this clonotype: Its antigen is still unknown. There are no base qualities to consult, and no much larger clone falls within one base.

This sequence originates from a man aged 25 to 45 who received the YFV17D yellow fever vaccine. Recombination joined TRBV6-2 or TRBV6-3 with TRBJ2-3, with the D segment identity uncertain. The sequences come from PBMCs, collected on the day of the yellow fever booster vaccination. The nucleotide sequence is TGTGCCAGCAAGGAAGGATCGGATACGCAGTATTTT. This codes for CASKEGSDTQYF.